This section outlines one T cell receptor (beta chain) sequence together with its context. As for time point: sample taken at primary tumor resection. The sequenced material consisted of unsorted whole RNA from tumor, nontumor lung or frozen PBMC. The record originates from a study of spatial heterogeneity in lung cancer. Germline CDR1 reads LGHNA; CDR2 reads YNFKEQ. The CDR3 runs to 13 residues. V shed 4 bases and J 5 bases; nucleotides not matched to a gene: 3. TCR cDNA molecules were tagged individually, and each one carried a unique molecular identifier. TCRdb re-analysed the 5' RACE reads in MiXCR, keeping a single row per CDR3 protein. The table shows about 85,000 distinct CDR3 sequences, with approximately 21% occurring only once.

J is TRBJ2-3 and V is TRBV4-2; 7 bases map to TRBD2. The receptor was isolated from a male donor with early-stage non-small cell lung cancer. Sequenced material: PBMCs, taken at surgery. The CDR3 DNA reads TGTGCCAGCAGCCCAGTAGCGGGAGATACGCAGTATTTT. This codes for CASSPVAGDTQYF.